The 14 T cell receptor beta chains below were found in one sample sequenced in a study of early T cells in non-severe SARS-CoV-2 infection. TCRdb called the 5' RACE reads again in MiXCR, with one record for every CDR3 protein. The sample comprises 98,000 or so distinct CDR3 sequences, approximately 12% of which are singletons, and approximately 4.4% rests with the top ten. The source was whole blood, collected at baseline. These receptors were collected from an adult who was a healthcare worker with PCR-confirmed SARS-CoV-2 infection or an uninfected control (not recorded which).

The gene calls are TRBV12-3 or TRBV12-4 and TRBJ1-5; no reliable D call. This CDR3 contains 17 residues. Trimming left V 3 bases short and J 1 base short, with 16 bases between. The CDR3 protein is CASSFRLPLGSNQPQHF. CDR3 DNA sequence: TGTGCCAGCAGTTTTCGCTTGCCCCTGGGGAGCAATCAGCCCCAGCATTTT.

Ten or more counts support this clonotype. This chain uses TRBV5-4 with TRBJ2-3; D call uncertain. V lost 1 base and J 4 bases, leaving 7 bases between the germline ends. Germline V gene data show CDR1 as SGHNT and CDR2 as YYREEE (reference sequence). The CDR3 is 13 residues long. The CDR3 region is CASSLRKADTQYF. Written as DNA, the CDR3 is TGTGCCAGCAGCTTGAGAAAGGCAGATACGCAGTATTTT.

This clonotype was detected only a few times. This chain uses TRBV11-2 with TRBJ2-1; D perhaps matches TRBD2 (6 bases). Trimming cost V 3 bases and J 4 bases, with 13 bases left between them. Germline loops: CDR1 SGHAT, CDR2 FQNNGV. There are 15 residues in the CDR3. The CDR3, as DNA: TGTGCCAGCAGCTTTCGAGGGGCGGGATACAATGAGCAGTTCTTC. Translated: CASSFRGAGYNEQFF.

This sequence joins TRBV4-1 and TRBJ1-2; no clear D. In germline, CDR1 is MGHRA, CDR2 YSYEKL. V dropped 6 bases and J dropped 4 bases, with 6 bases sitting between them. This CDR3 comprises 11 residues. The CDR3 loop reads CASRMGYGYTF. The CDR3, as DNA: TGCGCCAGCAGGATGGGCTATGGCTACACCTTC.

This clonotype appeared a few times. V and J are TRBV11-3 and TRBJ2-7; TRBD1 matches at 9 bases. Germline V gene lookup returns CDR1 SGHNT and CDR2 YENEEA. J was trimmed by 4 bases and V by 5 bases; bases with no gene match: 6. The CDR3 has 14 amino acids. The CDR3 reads CASSPPGQGYEQYF. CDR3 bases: TGTGCCAGCAGCCCCCCGGGACAGGGTTACGAGCAGTACTTC.

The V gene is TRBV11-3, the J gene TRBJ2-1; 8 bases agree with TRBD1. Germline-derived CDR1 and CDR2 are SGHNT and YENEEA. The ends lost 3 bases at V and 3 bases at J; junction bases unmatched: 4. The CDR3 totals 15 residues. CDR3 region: CASSFEQGDYNEQFF. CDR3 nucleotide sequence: TGTGCCAGCAGCTTTGAACAGGGGGACTACAATGAGCAGTTCTTC.

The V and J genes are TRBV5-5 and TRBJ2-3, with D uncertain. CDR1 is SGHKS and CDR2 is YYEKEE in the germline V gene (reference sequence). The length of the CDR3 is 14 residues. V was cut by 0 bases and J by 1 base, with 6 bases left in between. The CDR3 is CASSLAVGTDTQYF. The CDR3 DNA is TGTGCCAGCAGCTTGGCCGTGGGCACAGATACGCAGTATTTT.

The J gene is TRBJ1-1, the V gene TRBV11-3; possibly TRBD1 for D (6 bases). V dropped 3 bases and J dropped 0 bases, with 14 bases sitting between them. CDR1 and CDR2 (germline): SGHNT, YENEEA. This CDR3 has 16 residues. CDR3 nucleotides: TGTGCCAGCAGCTTCCCCGTGGGGGGGCTGAACACTGAAGCTTTCTTT. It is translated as CASSFPVGGLNTEAFF. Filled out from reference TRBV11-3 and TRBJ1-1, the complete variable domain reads EAGVVQSPRYKIIEKKQPVAFWCNPISGHNTLYWYLQNLGQGPELLIRYENEEAVDDSQLPKDRFSAERLKGVDSTLKIQPAELGDSAVYLCASSFPVGGLNTEAFFGQGTRLTVV.

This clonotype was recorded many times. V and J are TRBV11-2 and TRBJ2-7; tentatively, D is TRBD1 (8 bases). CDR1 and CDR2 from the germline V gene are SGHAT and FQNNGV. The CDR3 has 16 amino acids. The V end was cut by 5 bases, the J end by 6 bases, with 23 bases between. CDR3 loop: CASSHRGWRETPEQYF. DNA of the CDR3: TGTGCCAGCAGCCACAGGGGGTGGCGGGAGACCCCCGAGCAGTACTTC.

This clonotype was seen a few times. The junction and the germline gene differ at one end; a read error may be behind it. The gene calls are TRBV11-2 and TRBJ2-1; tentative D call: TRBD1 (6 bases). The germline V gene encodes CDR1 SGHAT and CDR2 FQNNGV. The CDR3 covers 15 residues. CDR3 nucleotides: TGTGCCAGCAGCTTATCCCCCACCCAGGGGTCCCGTTCTCTCTTC. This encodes CASSLSPTQGSRSLF. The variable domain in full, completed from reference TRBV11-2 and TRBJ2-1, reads EAGVAQSPRYKIIEKRQSVAFWCNPISGHATLYWYQQILGQGPKLLIQFQNNGVVDDSQLPKDRFSAERLKGVDSTLKIQPAKLEDSAVYLCASSLSPTQGSRSLFGPGTRLTVL.

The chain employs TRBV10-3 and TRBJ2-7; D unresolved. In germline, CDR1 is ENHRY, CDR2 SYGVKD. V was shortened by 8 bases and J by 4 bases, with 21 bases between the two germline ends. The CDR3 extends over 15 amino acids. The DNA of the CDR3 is TGTGCCATCGCCGCGTCCGCAACTAATTTTTACGAGCAGTACTTC. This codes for CAIAASATNFYEQYF.

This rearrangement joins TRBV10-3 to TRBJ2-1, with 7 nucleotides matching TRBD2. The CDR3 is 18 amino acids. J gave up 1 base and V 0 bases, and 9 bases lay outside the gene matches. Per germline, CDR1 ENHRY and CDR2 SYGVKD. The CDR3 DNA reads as TGTGCCATCAGTGAGTCGGGTAGCGGGCGCTTTTCCTACAATGAGCAGTTCTTC. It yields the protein CAISESGSGRFSYNEQFF.

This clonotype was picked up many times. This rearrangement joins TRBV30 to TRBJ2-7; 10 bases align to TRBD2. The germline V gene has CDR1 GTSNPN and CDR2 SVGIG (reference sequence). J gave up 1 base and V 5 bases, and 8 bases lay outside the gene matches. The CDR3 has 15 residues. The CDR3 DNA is TGTGCCTGGCGGGTACCGGGACTAGCGTCCTACGAGCAGTACTTC. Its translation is CAWRVPGLASYEQYF.

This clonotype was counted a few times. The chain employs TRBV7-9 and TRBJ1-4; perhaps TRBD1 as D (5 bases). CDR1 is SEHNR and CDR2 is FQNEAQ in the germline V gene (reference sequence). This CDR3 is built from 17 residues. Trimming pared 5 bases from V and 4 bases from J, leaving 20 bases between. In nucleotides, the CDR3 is TGTGCCAGCAGCCCTTACGGATATGGGACCTTTAATGAAAAACTGTTTTTT. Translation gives CASSPYGYGTFNEKLFF.